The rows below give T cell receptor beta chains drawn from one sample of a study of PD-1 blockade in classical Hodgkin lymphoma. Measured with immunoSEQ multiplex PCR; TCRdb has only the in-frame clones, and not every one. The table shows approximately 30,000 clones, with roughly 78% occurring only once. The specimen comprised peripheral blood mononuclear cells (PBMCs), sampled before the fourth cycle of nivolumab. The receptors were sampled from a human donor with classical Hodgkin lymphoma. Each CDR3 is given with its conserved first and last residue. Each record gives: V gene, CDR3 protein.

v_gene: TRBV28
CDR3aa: CASSPTYSGNTIYF

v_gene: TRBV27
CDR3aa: CASSFAGPYNEQFF

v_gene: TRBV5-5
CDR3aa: CASSPSPSSYNEQFF

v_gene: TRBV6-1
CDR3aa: CASSSGGANVLTF

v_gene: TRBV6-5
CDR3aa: CASSPLRGLADTQYF

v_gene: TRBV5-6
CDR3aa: CASSLGPLVNEQFF

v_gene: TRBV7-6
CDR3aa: CASSLAGGLNTGELFF

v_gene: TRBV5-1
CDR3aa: CASSPGVGSYEQYF

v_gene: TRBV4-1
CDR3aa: CASSQLAVEHNEQFF

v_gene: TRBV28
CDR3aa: CASSFLLRALLVSEQFF

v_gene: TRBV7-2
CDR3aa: CASSSGVDAFF

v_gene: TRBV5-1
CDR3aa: CASSRGQPNTGELFF

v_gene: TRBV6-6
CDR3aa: CASSYLNTGELFF

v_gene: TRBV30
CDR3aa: CAWSVGVLNTEAFF

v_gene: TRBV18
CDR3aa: CASSPGGDAGELFF

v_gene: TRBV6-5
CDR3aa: CASSYSGTGFNQPQHF

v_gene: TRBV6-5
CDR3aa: CASSYASGSSETQYF

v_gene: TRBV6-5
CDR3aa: CASKRSGTPYEQYF

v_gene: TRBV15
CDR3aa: CATSLAGGSTDTQYF

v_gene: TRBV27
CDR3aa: CASSLRKGGGAIPQYF

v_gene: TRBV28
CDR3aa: CASSRAGFQETQYF

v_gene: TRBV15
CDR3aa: CATSRDGGGETQYF

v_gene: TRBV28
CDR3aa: CASSIQLAGGLDEQFF

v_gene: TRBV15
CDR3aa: CATSRDLVGTGAVAYEQYF

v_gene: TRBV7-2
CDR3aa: CASSTLLWGVAEAFF

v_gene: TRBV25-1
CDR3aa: CASRKTGGIGTEAFF

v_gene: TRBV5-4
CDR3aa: CASRPGGRNEQFF

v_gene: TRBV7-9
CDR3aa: CASSPWTGRGLDEQYF

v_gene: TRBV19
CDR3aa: CASSTDGYNQPQHF

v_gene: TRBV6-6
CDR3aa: CASSTGGTDTQYF

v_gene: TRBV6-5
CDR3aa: CASKLQGSDTQYF

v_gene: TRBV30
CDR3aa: CAWSVSGLAGETSTDTQYF

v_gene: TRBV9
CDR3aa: CASSGEWGGGYTF

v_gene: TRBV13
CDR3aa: CASSLRTAVEAFF

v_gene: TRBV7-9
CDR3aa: CASSSPTGLSTGELFF

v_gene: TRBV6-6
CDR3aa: CASSYPDREAFF

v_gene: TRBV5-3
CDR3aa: CARSPATFRIYYGYTF

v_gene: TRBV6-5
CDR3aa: CASMRQGANSPLHF

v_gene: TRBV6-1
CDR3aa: CASSARDATNEKLFF

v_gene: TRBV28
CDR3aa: CASSALNQPQHF

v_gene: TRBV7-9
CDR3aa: CASSLRSTDEQYF

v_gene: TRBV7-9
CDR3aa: CASSPKTGYEKLFF

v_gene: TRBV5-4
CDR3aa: CASSAVAGGNEQYF

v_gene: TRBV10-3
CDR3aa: CAISERGLEYEQFF

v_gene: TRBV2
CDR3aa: CASSRTSGIAAIQYF

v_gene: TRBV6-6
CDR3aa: CASSYRTSAYNEQFF

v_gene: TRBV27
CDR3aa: CASSFLAGATDTQYF

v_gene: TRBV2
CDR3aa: CASSIQGAVEQYF

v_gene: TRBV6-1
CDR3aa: CASSARDSYGYTF